This TCR beta chain originates from a study of control samples from healthy donors and cancer patients. The table lists this clone with a few counts. Germline V gene data show CDR1 as LNHDA and CDR2 as SQIVND (reference sequence). The length of the CDR3 is 15 residues. The V gene lost 0 bases and the J gene lost 3 bases, with 9 bases spanning the gap. Assay: immunoSEQ multiplex PCR; the TCRdb copy retains only in-frame clones and omits some. Here the sample spans 80,000 to 100,000 clones, 85% to 90% being singletons. Sequenced sample: blood. The chain recombines TRBV19 with TRBJ1-5, with unresolved D. The clonotype originates from a man aged 25-45 years in good health. In DNA form, the CDR3 reads TGTGCCAGTAGTATAGACGTATCTACCAATCAGCCCCAGCATTTT. This codes for CASSIDVSTNQPQHF. Looking up the rest from reference TRBV19 and TRBJ1-5 gives the full variable domain: DGGITQSPKYLFRKEGQNVTLSCEQNLNHDAMYWYRQDPGQGLRLIYYSQIVNDFQKGDIAEGYSVSREKKESFPLTVTSAQKNPTAFYLCASSIDVSTNQPQHFGDGTRLSIL.